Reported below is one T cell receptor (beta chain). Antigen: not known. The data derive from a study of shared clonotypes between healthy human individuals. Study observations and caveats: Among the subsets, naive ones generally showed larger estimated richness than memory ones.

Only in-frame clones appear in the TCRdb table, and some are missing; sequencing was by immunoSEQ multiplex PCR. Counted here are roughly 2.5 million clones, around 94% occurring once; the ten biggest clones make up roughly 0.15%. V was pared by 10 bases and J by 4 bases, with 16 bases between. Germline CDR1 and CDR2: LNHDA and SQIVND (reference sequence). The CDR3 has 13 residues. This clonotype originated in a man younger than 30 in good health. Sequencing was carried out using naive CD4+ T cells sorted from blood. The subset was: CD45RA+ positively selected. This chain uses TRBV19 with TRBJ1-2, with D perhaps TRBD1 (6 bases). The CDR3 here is CATRDRLVYGYTF. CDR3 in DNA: TGTGCCACCAGAGACAGGCTTGTCTATGGCTACACCTTC.